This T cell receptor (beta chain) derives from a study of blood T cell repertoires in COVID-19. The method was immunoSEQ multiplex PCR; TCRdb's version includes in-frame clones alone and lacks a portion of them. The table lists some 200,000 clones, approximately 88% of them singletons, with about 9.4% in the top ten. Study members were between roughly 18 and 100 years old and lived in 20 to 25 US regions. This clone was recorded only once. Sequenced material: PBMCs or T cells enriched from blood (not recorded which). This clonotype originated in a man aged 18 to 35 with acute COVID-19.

In nucleotides, the CDR3 is TGTGCCAGCAGTTTGGGTCTAGGAGAGTACAATGAGCAGTTCTTC. Translation: CASSLGLGEYNEQFF. The chain employs TRBV27 and TRBJ2-1, with unresolved D. Trimming took off 3 bases at V and 4 bases at J, with 13 bases between the two ends. The V gene's germline CDR1 is MNHEY and CDR2 SMNVEV (reference sequence). CDR3 length: 15 residues.